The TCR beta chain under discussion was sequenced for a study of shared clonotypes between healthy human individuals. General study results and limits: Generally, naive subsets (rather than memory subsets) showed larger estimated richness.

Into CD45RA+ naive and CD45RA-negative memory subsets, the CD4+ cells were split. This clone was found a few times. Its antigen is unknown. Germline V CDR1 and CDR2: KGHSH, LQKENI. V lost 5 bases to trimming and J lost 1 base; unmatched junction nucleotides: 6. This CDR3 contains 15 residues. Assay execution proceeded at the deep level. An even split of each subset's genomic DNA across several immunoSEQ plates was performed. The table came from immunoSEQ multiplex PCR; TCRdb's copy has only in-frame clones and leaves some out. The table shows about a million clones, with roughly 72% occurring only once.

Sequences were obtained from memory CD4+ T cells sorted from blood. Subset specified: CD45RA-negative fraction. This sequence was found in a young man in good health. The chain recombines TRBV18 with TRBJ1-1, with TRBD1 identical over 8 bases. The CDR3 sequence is CASSETGTGNTEAFF. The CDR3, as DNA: TGTGCCAGCTCAGAAACCGGGACAGGGAACACTGAAGCTTTCTTT.